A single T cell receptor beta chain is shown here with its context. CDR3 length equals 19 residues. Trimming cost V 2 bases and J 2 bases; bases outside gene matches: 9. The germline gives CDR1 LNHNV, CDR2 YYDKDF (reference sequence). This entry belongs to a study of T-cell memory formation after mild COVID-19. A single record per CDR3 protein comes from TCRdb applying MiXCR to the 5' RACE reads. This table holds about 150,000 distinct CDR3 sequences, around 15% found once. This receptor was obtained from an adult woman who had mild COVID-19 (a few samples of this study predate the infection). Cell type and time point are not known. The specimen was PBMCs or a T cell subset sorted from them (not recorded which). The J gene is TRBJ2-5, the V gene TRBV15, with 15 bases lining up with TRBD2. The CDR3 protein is CATSRNGLAGGPEQETQYF. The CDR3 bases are TGTGCCACCAGCAGAAATGGACTAGCGGGAGGGCCGGAGCAAGAGACCCAGTACTTC.